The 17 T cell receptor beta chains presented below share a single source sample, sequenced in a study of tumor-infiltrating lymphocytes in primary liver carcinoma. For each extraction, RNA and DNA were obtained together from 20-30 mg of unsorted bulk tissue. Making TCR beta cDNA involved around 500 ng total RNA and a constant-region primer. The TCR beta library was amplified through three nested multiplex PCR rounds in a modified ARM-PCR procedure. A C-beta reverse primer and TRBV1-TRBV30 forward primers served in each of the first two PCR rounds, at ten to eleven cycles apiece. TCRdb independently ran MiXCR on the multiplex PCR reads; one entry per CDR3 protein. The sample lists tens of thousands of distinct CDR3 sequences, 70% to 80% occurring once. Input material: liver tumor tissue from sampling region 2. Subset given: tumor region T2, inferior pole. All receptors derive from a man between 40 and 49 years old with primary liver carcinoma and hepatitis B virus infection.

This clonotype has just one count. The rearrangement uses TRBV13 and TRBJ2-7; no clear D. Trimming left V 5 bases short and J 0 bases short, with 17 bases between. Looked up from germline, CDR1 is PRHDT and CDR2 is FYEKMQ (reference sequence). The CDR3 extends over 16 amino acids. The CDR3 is CASSRAHWMSSYEQYF. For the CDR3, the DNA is TGTGCCAGCAGCAGAGCTCACTGGATGAGCTCCTACGAGCAGTACTTC.

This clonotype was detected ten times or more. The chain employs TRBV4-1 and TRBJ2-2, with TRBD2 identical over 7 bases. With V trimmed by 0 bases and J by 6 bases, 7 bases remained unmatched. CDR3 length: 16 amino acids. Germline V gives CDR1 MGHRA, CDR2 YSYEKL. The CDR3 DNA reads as TGCGCCAGCAGCCAAGAGGGGGGGACGGTGGCCGGGGAGCTGTTTTTT. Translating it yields CASSQEGGTVAGELFF.

The CDR3 loop is CASSPGSAHQETQYF. The DNA for the CDR3 is TGTGCCAGCAGCCCGGGCTCGGCCCACCAAGAGACCCAGTACTTC. The gene calls are TRBV11-2 and TRBJ2-5, with D unresolved. Trimming left V 5 bases short and J 0 bases short, with 13 bases between. Germline CDR1 reads SGHAT; CDR2 reads FQNNGV. This CDR3 contains 15 residues.

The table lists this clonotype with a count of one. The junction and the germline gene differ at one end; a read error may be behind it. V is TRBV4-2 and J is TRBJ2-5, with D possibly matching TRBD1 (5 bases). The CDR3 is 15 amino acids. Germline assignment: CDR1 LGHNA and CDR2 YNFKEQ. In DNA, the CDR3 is TGTGCCGACAGCCAAGCTGAAGGGGTTCAAGAGGCCCAGTACTTC. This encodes CADSQAEGVQEAQYF.

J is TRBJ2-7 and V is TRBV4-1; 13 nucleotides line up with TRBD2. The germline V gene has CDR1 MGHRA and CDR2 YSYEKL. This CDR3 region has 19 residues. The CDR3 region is CGSSPSGGLAGVGLDEQYF. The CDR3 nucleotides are TGCGGCAGTAGCCCATCAGGCGGACTAGCGGGAGTCGGGCTCGACGAGCAGTACTTC.

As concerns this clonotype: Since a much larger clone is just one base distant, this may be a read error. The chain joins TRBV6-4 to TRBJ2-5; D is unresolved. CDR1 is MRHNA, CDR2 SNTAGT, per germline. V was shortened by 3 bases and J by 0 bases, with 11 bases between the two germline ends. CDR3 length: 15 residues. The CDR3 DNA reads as TGTGCCAGCAGTGAACGCCACGGGTACCAAGAGACCCAGTACTTC. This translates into CASSERHGYQETQYF.

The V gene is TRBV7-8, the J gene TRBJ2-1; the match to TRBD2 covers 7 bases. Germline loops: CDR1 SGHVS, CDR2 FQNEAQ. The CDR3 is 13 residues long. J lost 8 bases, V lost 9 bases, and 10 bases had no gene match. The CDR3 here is CASSTTSVDEQFF. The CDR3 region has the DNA TGTGCCAGTAGCACCACTAGCGTCGATGAGCAGTTCTTC. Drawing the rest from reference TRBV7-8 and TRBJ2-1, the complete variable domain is GAGVSQSPRYKVAKRGQDVALRCDPISGHVSLFWYQQALGQGPEFLTYFQNEAQLDKSGLPSDRFFAERPEGSVSTLKIQRTQQEDSAVYLCASSTTSVDEQFFGPGTRLTVL.

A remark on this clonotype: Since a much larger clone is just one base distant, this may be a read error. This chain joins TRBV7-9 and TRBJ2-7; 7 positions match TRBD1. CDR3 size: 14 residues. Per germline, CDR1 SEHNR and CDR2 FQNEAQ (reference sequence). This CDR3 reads CVSSPPGTAYEQYF. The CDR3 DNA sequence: TGTGTCAGCAGCCCCCCGGGGACAGCCTACGAGCAGTACTTC.

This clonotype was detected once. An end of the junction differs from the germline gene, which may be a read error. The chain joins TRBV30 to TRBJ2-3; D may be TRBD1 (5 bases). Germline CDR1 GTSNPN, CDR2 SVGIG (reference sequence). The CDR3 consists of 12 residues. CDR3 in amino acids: CAWSVQADTQYF. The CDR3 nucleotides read TGCGCCTGGAGTGTACAGGCAGATACGCAGTATTTT.

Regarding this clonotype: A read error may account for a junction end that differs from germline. The CDR3 loop reads CASSFTNTQYF. The CDR3 DNA reads as TGTGCCAGCAGTTTCACAAATACGCAGTATTTC. This chain connects TRBV6-2 or TRBV6-3 to TRBJ2-3; no clear D. The CDR3 runs 11 residues. The germline gives CDR1 MNHEY, CDR2 SVGEGT.

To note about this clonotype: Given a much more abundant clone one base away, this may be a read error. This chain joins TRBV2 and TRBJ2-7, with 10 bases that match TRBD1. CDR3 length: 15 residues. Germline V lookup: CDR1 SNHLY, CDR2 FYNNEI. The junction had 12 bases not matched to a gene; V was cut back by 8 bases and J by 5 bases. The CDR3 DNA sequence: TGTGCCAGCTGTTTCGACAGGGGGCGTTCGGACGAGCAGTACTTC. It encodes CASCFDRGRSDEQYF.

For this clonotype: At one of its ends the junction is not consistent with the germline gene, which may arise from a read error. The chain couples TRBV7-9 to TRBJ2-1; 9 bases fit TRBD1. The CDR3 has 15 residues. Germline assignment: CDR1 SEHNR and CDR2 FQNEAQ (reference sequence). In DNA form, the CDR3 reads TGTGCCAGCAGCTTAGGGGACAGGGCACACAATAAGCAATTCTTC. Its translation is CASSLGDRAHNKQFF.

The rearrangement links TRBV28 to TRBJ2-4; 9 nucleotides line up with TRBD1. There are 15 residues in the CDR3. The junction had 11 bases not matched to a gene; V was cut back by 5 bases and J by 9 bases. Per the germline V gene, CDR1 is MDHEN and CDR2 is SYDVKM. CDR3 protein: CASSVTQGALGIQYF. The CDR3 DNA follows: TGTGCCAGCAGTGTCACACAGGGGGCGCTGGGCATTCAGTACTTC.

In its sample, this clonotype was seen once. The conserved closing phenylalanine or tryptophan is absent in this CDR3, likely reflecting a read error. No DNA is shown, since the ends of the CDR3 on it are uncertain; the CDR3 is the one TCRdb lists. The CDR3 loop is CASRETVYKQYY. The chain uses TRBV6-1 and TRBJ2-7. Germline CDR1 is MNHNS and CDR2 is SASEGT. The CDR3 adds up to 12 amino acids, both ends counted.

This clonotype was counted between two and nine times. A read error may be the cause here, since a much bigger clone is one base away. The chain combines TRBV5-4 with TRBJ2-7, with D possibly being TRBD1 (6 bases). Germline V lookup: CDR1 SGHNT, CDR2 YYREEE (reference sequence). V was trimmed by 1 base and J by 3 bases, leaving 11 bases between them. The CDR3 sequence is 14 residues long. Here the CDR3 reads CASSLTGRNYEQYV. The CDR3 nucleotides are TGTGCCAGCAGCTTGACAGGGAGAAACTACGAGCAGTACGTC.

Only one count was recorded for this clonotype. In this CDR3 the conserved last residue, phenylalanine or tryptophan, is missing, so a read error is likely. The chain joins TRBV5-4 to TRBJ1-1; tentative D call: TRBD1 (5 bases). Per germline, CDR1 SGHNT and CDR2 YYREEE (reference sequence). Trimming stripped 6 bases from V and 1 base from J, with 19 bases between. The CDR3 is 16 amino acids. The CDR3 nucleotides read TGTGCCAGCAACTTTGGGGCCGAGACAGCGAACACTGAAGCTTTCATT. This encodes CASNFGAETANTEAFI.

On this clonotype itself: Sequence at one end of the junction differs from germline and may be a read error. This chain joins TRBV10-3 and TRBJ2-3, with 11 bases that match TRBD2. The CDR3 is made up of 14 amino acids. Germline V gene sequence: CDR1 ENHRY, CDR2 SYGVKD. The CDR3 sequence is CASSGRATADMQYF. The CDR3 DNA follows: TGTGCCAGTAGCGGGAGGGCTACCGCAGATATGCAGTATTTT.